Included here is one TCR beta chain sequence, with context. This sample is drawn from a study of long-term antiretroviral therapy in people with HIV. This CDR3 region has 15 residues. V lost 0 bases, J lost 7 bases, and 16 bases lay in between. The V gene's germline CDR1 is SGHRS and CDR2 YFSETQ. Version v3.0 of the immunoSEQ assay was performed at survey level. Clones were read by immunoSEQ multiplex PCR, and TCRdb kept only the in-frame ones, dropping some. Of roughly 36,000 clones listed, roughly 80% were seen once; the top ten hold over 6.5%. The sequencing used unsorted PBMCs, collected 0.4 years before starting antiretroviral therapy. This receptor was obtained from a young man with HIV. The chain uses TRBV5-1 and TRBJ1-1, with D possibly matching TRBD1 (6 bases). CDR3 nucleotides: TGCGCCAGCAGCTTGGCGCCCGCAGGGGAAGGTGAAGCTTTCTTT. This translates into CASSLAPAGEGEAFF. The full variable domain, completed using reference TRBV5-1 and TRBJ1-1, is KAGVTQTPRYLIKTRGQQVTLSCSPISGHRSVSWYQQTPGQGLQFLFEYFSETQRNKGNFPGRFSGRQFSNSRSEMNVSTLELGDSALYLCASSLAPAGEGEAFFGQGTRLTVV.